The rows below give T cell receptor beta chains drawn from one sample of a study of blood T cell repertoires in COVID-19. Method: immunoSEQ multiplex PCR; TCRdb's copy keeps in-frame clones and lacks some. The data show around 200,000 clones, about four fifths seen once. The source material was peripheral blood. These receptors were taken from a woman in her thirties or forties with COVID-19, enrolled during active disease. Each CDR3 is given with its conserved first and last residue. Fields, in order: D gene, J gene, clone size, V gene, CDR3 protein, CDR3 DNA. A D gene is named only where the DNA matches it firmly. Only part of the rows carry a size: once, few, many, or a class if the clone is expanded.

>-|TRBJ2-1|-|TRBV2
CASSEAGRHNEQFF
TGTGCCAGCAGTGAAGCAGGGAGACACAATGAGCAGTTCTTC
>-|TRBJ2-1|-|TRBV6-4
CASSDSEGSGDEQFF
TGTGCCAGCAGTGACTCAGAGGGCTCCGGGGATGAGCAGTTCTTC
>-|TRBJ2-5|-|TRBV12-3/TRBV12-4
CASSLKGQETQYF
TGTGCCAGCAGTTTAAAGGGGCAAGAGACCCAGTACTTC
>-|TRBJ2-6|-|TRBV27
CASSFIDRAGANVLTF
TGTGCCAGCAGTTTCATTGATCGGGCTGGGGCCAACGTCCTGACTTTC
>-|TRBJ1-2|-|TRBV9
CASSPEAGEHYGYTF
TGTGCCAGCAGCCCAGAGGCAGGGGAGCACTATGGCTACACCTTC
>TRBD2|TRBJ2-5|-|TRBV10-3
CAISELAGGKETQYF
TGTGCCATCAGTGAACTAGCGGGTGGAAAAGAGACCCAGTACTTC
>TRBD1|TRBJ1-6|-|TRBV5-1
CASSRDSNYNSPLHF
TGCGCCAGCTCTCGGGACAGCAACTATAATTCACCCCTCCACTTT
>-|TRBJ1-1|-|TRBV20-1
CSASRTDEAFF
TGCAGTGCTTCTCGGACAGATGAAGCTTTCTTT
>-|TRBJ1-2|-|TRBV18
CASSPARAGASGPYGYTF
TGTGCCAGCTCACCCGCTAGGGCAGGGGCGTCGGGACCCTATGGCTACACCTTC
>-|TRBJ1-2|-|TRBV3-1/TRBV3-2
CASSQGYRAMSAGYTF
TGTGCCAGCAGCCAAGGGTACAGGGCGATGAGTGCTGGCTACACCTTC
>TRBD1|TRBJ1-3|-|TRBV30
CAWTGQGAGTIYF
TGTGCCTGGACCGGACAGGGGGCGGGCACCATATATTTT
>TRBD1|TRBJ2-7|few|TRBV6-6
CASRGGQGAEEQYF
TGTGCCAGCAGGGGGGGACAGGGGGCGGAGGAGCAGTACTTC
>TRBD1|TRBJ1-1|many|TRBV7-6
CASSLDGTGSTEAFF
TGTGCCAGCAGCTTAGATGGGACAGGGAGTACGGAAGCTTTCTTT
>TRBD2|TRBJ2-1|-|TRBV6-5
CASSSSGMYYNEQFF
TGTGCCAGCAGTTCTAGCGGGATGTACTACAATGAGCAGTTCTTC
>TRBD2|TRBJ2-1|-|TRBV6-1
CASSEFGLAGVWGEQFF
TGTGCCAGCAGTGAATTCGGGCTAGCGGGAGTTTGGGGTGAGCAGTTCTTC